The present T cell receptor (beta chain) was sequenced within a study of early T cells in non-severe SARS-CoV-2 infection. Overall study context: Unsorted whole blood bulk RNA was sequenced, with unpaired chains.

A single record per CDR3 protein comes from TCRdb applying MiXCR to the 5' RACE reads. The table has 20,000 to 25,000 distinct CDR3 sequences, approximately 4.4% seen once. Germline V gene sequence: CDR1 DFQATT, CDR2 SNEGSKA (reference sequence). V was clipped by 6 bases and J by 3 bases; unmatched bases: 7. The CDR3 runs 14 residues. The TCR comes from an adult who was a healthcare worker with PCR-confirmed SARS-CoV-2 infection or an uninfected control (not recorded which). The sample taken for sequencing was whole blood. This sequence joins TRBV20-1 and TRBJ2-7; 11 nucleotides line up with TRBD2. The CDR3 coding sequence is TGCAGTGCCAGTTCCGGGACTAGCGGCTACGAGCAGTACTTC. Protein: CSASSGTSGYEQYF.